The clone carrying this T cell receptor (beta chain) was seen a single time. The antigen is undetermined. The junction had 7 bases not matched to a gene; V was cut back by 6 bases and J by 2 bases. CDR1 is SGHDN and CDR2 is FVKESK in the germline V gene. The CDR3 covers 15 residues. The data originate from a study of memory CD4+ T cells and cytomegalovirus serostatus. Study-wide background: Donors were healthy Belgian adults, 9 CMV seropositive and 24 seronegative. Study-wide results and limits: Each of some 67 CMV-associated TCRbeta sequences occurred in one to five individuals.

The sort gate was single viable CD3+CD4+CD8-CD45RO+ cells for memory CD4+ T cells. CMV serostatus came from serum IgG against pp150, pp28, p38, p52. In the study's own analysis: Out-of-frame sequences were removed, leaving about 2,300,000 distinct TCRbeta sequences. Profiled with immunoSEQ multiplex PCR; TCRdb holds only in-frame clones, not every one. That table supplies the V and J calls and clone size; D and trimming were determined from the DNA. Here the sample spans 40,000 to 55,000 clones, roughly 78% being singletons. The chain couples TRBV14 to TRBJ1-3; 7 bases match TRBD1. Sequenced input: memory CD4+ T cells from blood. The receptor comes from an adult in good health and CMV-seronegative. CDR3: CASRAGTATGNTIYF. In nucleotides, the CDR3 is TGTGCCAGCAGGGCCGGGACAGCGACTGGAAACACCATATATTTT. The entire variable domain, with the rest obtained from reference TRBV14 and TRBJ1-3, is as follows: EAGVTQFPSHSVIEKGQTVTLRCDPISGHDNLYWYRRVMGKEIKFLLHFVKESKQDESGMPNNRFLAERTGGTYSTLKVQPAELEDSGVYFCASRAGTATGNTIYFGEGSWLTVV.